This is a list of T cell receptor beta chains from one sample in a study of blood T cell repertoires in COVID-19. Clones were read by immunoSEQ multiplex PCR, and TCRdb kept only the in-frame ones, dropping some. Of around 130,000 clones listed, roughly nine tenths are singletons. Sequencing was done on a sample of peripheral blood. These receptors were obtained from a human donor with COVID-19, enrolled during active disease. The donor label of this sample is uncertain. CDR3s include the opening cysteine and the closing phenylalanine or tryptophan. Fields, in order: clone size, V gene, D gene, J gene, CDR3 protein, CDR3 DNA. D genes are given only for firm matches. A clone size is listed for some rows: how often the clone was seen (once, few, many), or a class if it is expanded.

once	TRBV29-1	TRBD1	TRBJ1-1	CSAQGDLDTEAFF	TGCAGCGCGCAGGGGGACCTGGACACTGAAGCTTTCTTT
once	TRBV19	TRBD2	TRBJ2-7	CASSIRREEHYEQYF	TGTGCCAGTAGTATTCGGCGGGAGGAACACTACGAGCAGTACTTC
many	TRBV9	TRBD2	TRBJ2-3	CASSVESSGGLTDTQYF	TGTGCCAGCAGCGTAGAGAGTAGCGGGGGGTTAACAGATACGCAGTATTTT
NA	TRBV2	TRBD1	TRBJ2-4	CASSPGQIAKNIQYF	TGTGCCAGCAGTCCGGGACAGATAGCCAAAAACATTCAGTACTTC
NA	TRBV4-1	NA	TRBJ2-1	CASSQDFLSGGNNEQFF	TGCGCCAGCAGCCAAGATTTTTTAAGTGGGGGGAACAATGAGCAGTTCTTC
NA	TRBV6-2/TRBV6-3	NA	TRBJ2-6	CASSYGGSGANVLTF	TGTGCCAGCAGTTACGGCGGTTCAGGGGCCAACGTCCTGACTTTC
NA	TRBV10-3	NA	TRBJ2-5	CAISPTGLGETQYF	TGTGCCATCAGTCCAACAGGGTTGGGAGAGACCCAGTACTTC
NA	TRBV4-1	TRBD1	TRBJ2-2	CASSQEQGSVTGELFF	TGCGCCAGCAGCCAGGAACAGGGGTCGGTAACCGGGGAGCTGTTTTTT
NA	TRBV18	NA	TRBJ1-4	CASSRETPTNEKLFF	TGTGCCAGCTCACGGGAGACACCAACTAATGAAAAACTGTTTTTT
NA	TRBV6-4	NA	TRBJ1-1	CASRHRPPPYMNTEAFF	TGTGCCAGCAGACACAGGCCTCCCCCTTATATGAACACTGAAGCTTTCTTT
NA	TRBV10-2	NA	TRBJ2-1	CASSEIRGNEQFF	TGCGCCAGCAGTGAGATCCGGGGAAATGAGCAGTTCTTC
NA	TRBV9	TRBD1	TRBJ1-4	CASSADRGANEKLFF	TGTGCCAGCAGCGCCGACAGGGGAGCTAATGAAAAACTGTTTTTT
NA	TRBV3-1/TRBV3-2	NA	TRBJ1-1	CASSQAGGRTEAFF	TGTGCCAGCAGCCAGGCGGGGGGGCGGACTGAAGCTTTCTTT
once	TRBV6-4	TRBD1	TRBJ2-1	CASGDRGHYNEQFF	TGTGCCAGCGGCGACAGGGGTCACTACAATGAGCAGTTCTTC
NA	TRBV5-4	TRBD1	TRBJ1-6	CASSFQGETYSPLHF	TGTGCCAGCAGCTTCCAGGGGGAAACCTATTCACCCCTCCACTTT
NA	TRBV5-1	NA	TRBJ1-1	CASSPGQNTEAFF	TGCGCCAGCAGCCCCGGACAGAACACTGAAGCTTTCTTT
NA	TRBV2	TRBD1	TRBJ1-1	CASSGQGLNTEAFF	TGTGCCAGCAGCGGACAGGGATTGAACACTGAAGCTTTCTTT
NA	TRBV25-1	TRBD1	TRBJ2-5	CASSLGTGGNLGETQYF	TGTGCCAGCAGCCTCGGGACAGGGGGCAACCTAGGAGAGACCCAGTACTTC
once	TRBV4-1	NA	TRBJ1-3	CASSQDEGGGNTIYF	TGCGCCAGCAGCCAAGATGAAGGGGGTGGAAACACCATATATTTT
NA	TRBV7-2	TRBD1	TRBJ2-7	CASSPDRDDEQYF	TGTGCCAGCAGCCCGGACAGGGACGACGAGCAGTACTTC
NA	TRBV28	NA	TRBJ2-3	CASSIDRFAFSTDTQYF	TGTGCCAGCAGTATTGACAGGTTCGCCTTTAGCACAGATACGCAGTATTTT
NA	TRBV5-1	TRBD1	TRBJ2-2	CASSLRDRVNTGELFF	TGCGCCAGCAGCTTGAGAGACAGGGTGAACACCGGGGAGCTGTTTTTT
NA	TRBV29-1	NA	TRBJ1-1	CSVVEGQEAFF	TGCAGCGTGGTGGAGGGGCAGGAAGCTTTCTTT
NA	TRBV5-1	NA	TRBJ1-6	CASSLNREGNSPLHF	TGCGCCAGCAGCTTAAACAGGGAGGGCAATTCACCCCTCCACTTT
once	TRBV3-1/TRBV3-2	NA	TRBJ2-7	CASSSPYEQYF	TGTGCCAGCAGCTCTCCCTACGAGCAGTACTTC
NA	TRBV7-3	TRBD2	TRBJ2-3	CASSARLAGASDTQYF	TGTGCCAGCAGCGCAAGACTAGCGGGGGCGTCAGATACGCAGTATTTT
NA	TRBV5-4	TRBD1	TRBJ2-5	CASSLFGQGEETQYF	TGTGCCAGCAGCTTGTTTGGACAGGGGGAAGAGACCCAGTACTTC
NA	TRBV6-5	NA	TRBJ1-1	CASSWGQNTEAFF	TGTGCCAGCAGTTGGGGACAGAACACTGAAGCTTTCTTT
NA	TRBV28	NA	TRBJ2-1	CASSTHQGGYNEQFF	TGTGCCAGCAGTACACACCAAGGGGGCTACAATGAGCAGTTCTTC
NA	TRBV29-1	TRBD1	TRBJ2-5	CSVRTGQETQYF	TGCAGCGTCAGGACAGGACAAGAGACCCAGTACTTC
NA	TRBV6-5	TRBD2	TRBJ2-7	CASSYQSGGAHEQYF	TGTGCCAGCAGTTACCAAAGCGGGGGGGCGCACGAGCAGTACTTC
NA	TRBV2	NA	TRBJ2-7	CASKLGQTYEQYF	TGTGCCAGCAAACTGGGACAAACCTACGAGCAGTACTTC
NA	TRBV18	NA	TRBJ1-4	CASSPRTAIDEKLFF	TGTGCCAGCTCACCACGGACAGCCATCGATGAAAAACTGTTTTTT
NA	TRBV6-5	TRBD1	TRBJ1-2	CASSYRGQAYGYTF	TGTGCCAGCAGTTACCGGGGACAGGCCTATGGCTACACCTTC
once	TRBV10-2	TRBD1	TRBJ1-3	CASSPGQRLRTTGNTIYF	TGCGCCAGCAGTCCGGGACAGAGGCTGCGAACGACTGGAAACACCATATATTTT
NA	TRBV27	NA	TRBJ2-1	CASTGGPRGNEQFF	TGTGCCAGTACTGGAGGTCCCCGGGGCAATGAGCAGTTCTTC
NA	TRBV7-4	NA	TRBJ1-5	CASSLGHDSNQPQHF	TGTGCCAGCAGCTTAGGACACGATAGCAATCAGCCCCAGCATTTT
NA	TRBV7-9	TRBD1	TRBJ2-2	CASSKGQVSYSNTGELFF	TGTGCCAGCAGCAAGGGACAGGTATCCTATTCGAACACCGGGGAGCTGTTTTTT
NA	TRBV10-3	TRBD1	TRBJ1-6	CAISEPQGGRESLHF	TGTGCCATCAGTGAGCCGCAGGGGGGCCGTGAATCCCTCCACTTT
NA	TRBV6-5	NA	TRBJ1-5	CASSYGHNQPQHF	TGTGCCAGCAGTTACGGACACAATCAGCCCCAGCATTTT
NA	TRBV10-3	TRBD1	TRBJ2-7	CAISEPGQGRYEQYF	TGTGCCATCAGTGAGCCGGGACAGGGGAGATACGAGCAGTACTTC
NA	TRBV3-1/TRBV3-2	NA	TRBJ1-5	CASSQDPPRQGSNQPQHF	TGTGCCAGCAGCCAAGATCCCCCTCGGCAGGGTAGCAATCAGCCCCAGCATTTT
NA	TRBV5-1	TRBD1	TRBJ1-3	CASRLDRGNTIYF	TGCGCCAGCAGGCTCGACAGGGGTAACACCATATATTTT
NA	TRBV27	TRBD1	TRBJ2-7	CASSSTGDTYEQYF	TGTGCCAGCAGTTCGACAGGGGACACCTACGAGCAGTACTTC
NA	TRBV6-1	NA	TRBJ1-1	CASSEARPLVTEAFF	TGTGCCAGCAGTGAAGCGCGCCCCTTGGTCACTGAAGCTTTCTTT
NA	TRBV5-6	TRBD1	TRBJ1-2	CASSPGQGAVGYTF	TGTGCCAGCAGCCCCGGACAGGGAGCTGTGGGCTACACCTTC
NA	TRBV29-1	NA	TRBJ2-5	CSVEVGETQYF	TGCAGCGTTGAAGTCGGAGAGACCCAGTACTTC
NA	TRBV5-1	NA	TRBJ2-2	CASSLGGSPNTGELFF	TGCGCCAGCAGCCTGGGGGGCTCGCCAAACACCGGGGAGCTGTTTTTT
NA	TRBV13	TRBD1	TRBJ1-1	CASRPDRGDTEAFF	TGTGCCAGCAGACCTGACAGGGGGGACACTGAAGCTTTCTTT
NA	TRBV5-4	TRBD2	TRBJ2-1	CASSPKLAGYNEQFF	TGTGCCAGCAGCCCAAAACTAGCGGGGTACAATGAGCAGTTCTTC
NA	TRBV29-1	TRBD1	TRBJ2-5	CSVERRQGAWETQYF	TGCAGCGTTGAGAGGAGACAGGGGGCTTGGGAGACCCAGTACTTC
NA	TRBV2	NA	TRBJ1-5	CASRGRQDSINQPQHF	TGTGCCAGCAGGGGTCGGCAGGACAGCATCAATCAGCCCCAGCATTTT
NA	TRBV5-6	NA	TRBJ1-1	CASSLKWRTEAFF	TGTGCCAGCAGCTTGAAATGGAGGACTGAAGCTTTCTTT
NA	TRBV7-9	NA	TRBJ1-1	CASSVTLNTEAFF	TGTGCCAGCAGCGTTACATTGAACACTGAAGCTTTCTTT
NA	TRBV10-2	TRBD1	TRBJ1-2	CASSSSPGQGPGYTF	TGCGCCAGCAGCTCCTCGCCGGGACAGGGGCCTGGCTACACCTTC